This T cell receptor beta chain originates from a study of blood T cells in healthy people across ages. On the study more broadly: Capture via template switching afforded approximately one barcoded beta molecule per two T cells. General study points: Older age went with lower TCR beta diversity per million T cells, in a roughly linear way.

V shed 1 base and J shed 2 bases, with 5 bases lying between them. This CDR3 is built from 13 residues. Germline V gene data show CDR1 as LNHNV and CDR2 as YYDKDF (reference sequence). This clonotype came up a few times. Its antigen is not known. Alongside a J-beta primer mix, a sample-barcoded 5' primer served in a second PCR lasting roughly 6 to 11 cycles. Each sample yielded at least 3 million CDR3-containing paired-end reads. TCRdb called the 5' RACE reads again in MiXCR, with one record for every CDR3 protein. Among about 680,000 distinct CDR3 sequences, around 45% were seen once, and the ten largest hold 30% to 40%.

The rearrangement links TRBV15 to TRBJ2-5; no firm D call. The receptor was isolated from a woman aged 55 to 70 in good health. Source material: blood. CDR3: CATSRGVQETQYF. CDR3 nucleotide sequence: TGTGCCACCAGCAGAGGAGTACAAGAGACCCAGTACTTC.